Detailed here is one T cell receptor (beta chain). Antigen unknown. The entry originates in a study of Ad26.COV2.S vaccination and SARS-CoV-2 variants. Looking at the study overall: This donor came from the COV1001 trial of Ad26.COV2.S. By the intramuscular route, Ad26.COV2.S was given once, or twice 56 days apart.

In germline, CDR1 is LNHDA, CDR2 SQIVND (reference sequence). The CDR3 length is 15 residues. With 8 bases clipped from V and 13 bases from J, the junction kept 17 bases outside the gene matches. The treatment denotes: roughly 19 received Ad26.COV2.S at low or high dose, single or two shots; 5 received placebo; per-sample allocation not given. Repertoires come from day 63 after the first vaccine or placebo injection. Vaccination used an Ad26 vector expressing Wuhan-strain SARS-CoV-2 spike. Findings and limits, study-wide: There was reportedly substantial breadth in spike-specific CD8+ and CD4+ T cell responses after vaccination.

Method: immunoSEQ multiplex PCR; TCRdb's copy keeps in-frame clones and lacks some. The sample lists roughly 350,000 clones, roughly nine tenths occurring once. This specimen was peripheral blood, taken in a trial of Ad26.COV2.S vaccine versus placebo. This sequence originates from a person aged 18 to 65 who received the Ad26.COV2.S COVID-19 vaccine or a placebo. The chain uses TRBV19 and TRBJ1-6; 7 bases agree with TRBD1. The CDR3 DNA reads as TGTGCCAGTGACATGGCTGGGACAGCCAAGGGGCCCCTCCACTTT. Amino acid sequence: CASDMAGTAKGPLHF.